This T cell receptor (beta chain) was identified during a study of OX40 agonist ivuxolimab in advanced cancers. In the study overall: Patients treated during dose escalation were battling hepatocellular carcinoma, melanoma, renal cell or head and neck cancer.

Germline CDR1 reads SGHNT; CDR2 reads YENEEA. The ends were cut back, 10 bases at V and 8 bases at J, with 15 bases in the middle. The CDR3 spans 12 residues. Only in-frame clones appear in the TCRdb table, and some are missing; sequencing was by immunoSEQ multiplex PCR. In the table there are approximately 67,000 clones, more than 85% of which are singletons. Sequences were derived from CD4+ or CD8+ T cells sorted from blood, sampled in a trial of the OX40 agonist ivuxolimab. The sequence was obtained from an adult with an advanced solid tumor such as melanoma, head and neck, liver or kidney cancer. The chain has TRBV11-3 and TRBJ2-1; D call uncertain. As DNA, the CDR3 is TGTGCCACTCACCACCTCCCGGATGAGCAGTTCTTC. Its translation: CATHHLPDEQFF.